The entry below describes one TCR beta chain. These data are taken from a study of blood T cell repertoires in COVID-19. Study-level information: Nucleic acid was either cDNA or gDNA, and it came from T cells, B-cell-depleted T cells, or PBMCs.

In the authors' workflow: Scientists estimated how many nucleated cells there were by amplifying reference gene primers. The repertoire was sequenced with immunoSEQ multiplex PCR; TCRdb's copy has only in-frame clones and lacks some. The V and J calls and clone size are taken from that table; D and trimming were inferred from the DNA. Among about 180,000 clones listed, over 80% were seen once. The V gene's germline CDR1 is MNHEY and CDR2 SMNVEV (reference sequence). With V trimmed by 4 bases and J by 5 bases, 7 bases remained unmatched. The CDR3 runs 14 residues. This receptor was identified in a woman aged 60 to 75 with acute or convalescent COVID-19. Sequencing input: peripheral blood. V and J are TRBV27 and TRBJ2-7, with 8 bases fitting TRBD1. CDR3 nucleotides: TGTGCCAGCAGTTCGTGGACAGGGTTCAACGAGCAGTACTTC. Residues: CASSSWTGFNEQYF.